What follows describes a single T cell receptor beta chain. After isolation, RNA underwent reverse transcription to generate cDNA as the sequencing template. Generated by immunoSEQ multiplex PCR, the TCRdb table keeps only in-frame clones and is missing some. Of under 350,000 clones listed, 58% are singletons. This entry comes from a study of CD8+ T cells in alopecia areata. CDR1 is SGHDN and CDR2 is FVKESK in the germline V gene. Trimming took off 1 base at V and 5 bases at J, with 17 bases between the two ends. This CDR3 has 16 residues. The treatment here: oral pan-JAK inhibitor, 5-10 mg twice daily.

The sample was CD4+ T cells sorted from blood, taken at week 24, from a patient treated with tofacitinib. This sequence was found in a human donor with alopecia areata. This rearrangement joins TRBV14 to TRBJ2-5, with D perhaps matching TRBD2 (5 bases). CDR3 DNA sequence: TGTGCCAGCAGCCAAGGCCTAGGGAGTGGGATCGAGACCCAGTACTTC. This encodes CASSQGLGSGIETQYF.